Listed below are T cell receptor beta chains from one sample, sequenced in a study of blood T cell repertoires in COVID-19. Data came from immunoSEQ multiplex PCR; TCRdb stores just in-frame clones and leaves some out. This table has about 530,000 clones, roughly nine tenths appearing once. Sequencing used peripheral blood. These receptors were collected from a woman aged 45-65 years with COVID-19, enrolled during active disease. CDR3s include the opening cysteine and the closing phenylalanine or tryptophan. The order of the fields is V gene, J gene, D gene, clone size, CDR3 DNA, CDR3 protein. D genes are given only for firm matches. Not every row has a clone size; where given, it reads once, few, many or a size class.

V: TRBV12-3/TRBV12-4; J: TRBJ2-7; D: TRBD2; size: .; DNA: TGTGCCAGCTCCCTCCCGGGGGGGGGCGAGCAGTACTTC; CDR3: CASSLPGGGEQYF
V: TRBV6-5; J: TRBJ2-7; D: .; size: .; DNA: TGTGCCAGCATTAAGGAGGGACCCTACGAGCAGTACTTC; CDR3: CASIKEGPYEQYF
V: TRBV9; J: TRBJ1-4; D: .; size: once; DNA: TGTGCCAGCAGCCCTACGTCTAGACCCCCGAGGTCAACTAATGAAAAACTGTTTTTT; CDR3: CASSPTSRPPRSTNEKLFF
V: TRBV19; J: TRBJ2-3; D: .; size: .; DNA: TGTGCCAGTAGTAAGGGGGTTCCCACAGATACGCAGTATTTT; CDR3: CASSKGVPTDTQYF
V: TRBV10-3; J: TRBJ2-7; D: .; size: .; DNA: TGTGCCATCAGTGGTAGGACAGACCGCATCCAGTACTTC; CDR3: CAISGRTDRIQYF
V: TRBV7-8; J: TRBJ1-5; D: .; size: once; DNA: TGTGCCAGCAGCTGGGCAGTTAATAGCAATCAGCCCCAGCATTTT; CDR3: CASSWAVNSNQPQHF
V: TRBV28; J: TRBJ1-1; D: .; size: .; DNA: TGTGCCAGCAGCCTCGTCAGGGCAGGGGAGTATGAAGCTTTCTTT; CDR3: CASSLVRAGEYEAFF
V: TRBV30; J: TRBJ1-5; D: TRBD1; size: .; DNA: TGTGCCTGGAGTGTACAGGGGAGCCAGCCCCAGCATTTT; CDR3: CAWSVQGSQPQHF
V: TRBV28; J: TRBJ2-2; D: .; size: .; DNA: TGTGCCAGCAGACCGTCAGGGTTCCGAGGGGAGCTGTTTTTT; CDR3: CASRPSGFRGELFF
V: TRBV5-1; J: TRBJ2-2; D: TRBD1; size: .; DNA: TGCGCCAGCAGCGGGACAGGCCTGGCGGCCGGGGAGCTGTTTTTT; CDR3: CASSGTGLAAGELFF
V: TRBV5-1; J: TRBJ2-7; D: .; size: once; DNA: TGCGCCAGCAGCTTGGGACAGACTCTCTACGAGCAGTACTTC; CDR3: CASSLGQTLYEQYF
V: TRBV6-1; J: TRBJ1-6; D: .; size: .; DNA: TGTGCCAGCAGTGGGGCACATGAGGGAGTGGGGTATAATTCACCCCTCCACTTT; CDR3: CASSGAHEGVGYNSPLHF
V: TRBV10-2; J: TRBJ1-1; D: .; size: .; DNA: TGCGCCAGCGGGGGTAGGAGGGGGAACACTGAAGCTTTCTTT; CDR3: CASGGRRGNTEAFF
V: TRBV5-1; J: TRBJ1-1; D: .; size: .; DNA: TGCGCCAGCAGCCCGGGGTCCTGGGGAGACACTGAAGCTTTCTTT; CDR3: CASSPGSWGDTEAFF
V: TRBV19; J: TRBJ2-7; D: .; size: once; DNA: TGTGCCAGTAGTATAAGTTCCGGGGAAGAGCAGTACTTC; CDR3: CASSISSGEEQYF
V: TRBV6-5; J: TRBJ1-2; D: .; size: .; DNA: TGTGCCAGCACGGGGGTAGGAGGCTACACCTTC; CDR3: CASTGVGGYTF
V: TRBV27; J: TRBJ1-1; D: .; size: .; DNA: TGTGCCAGCAGTCCGACAGTGGGGACTGAAGCTTTCTTT; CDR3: CASSPTVGTEAFF
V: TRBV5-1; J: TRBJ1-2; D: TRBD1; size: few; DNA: TGCGCCAGCAGCCTGGAAGGGGGCAGGGGTGGCGGCTACACCTTC; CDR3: CASSLEGGRGGGYTF
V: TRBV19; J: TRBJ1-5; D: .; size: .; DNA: TGTGCCAGTAGGCGAACGGTCAATCAGCCCCAGCATTTT; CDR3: CASRRTVNQPQHF
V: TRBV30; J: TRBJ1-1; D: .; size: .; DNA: TGTGCCTTCCGGGTGGGGACAAGAAACACTGAAGCTTTCTTT; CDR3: CAFRVGTRNTEAFF
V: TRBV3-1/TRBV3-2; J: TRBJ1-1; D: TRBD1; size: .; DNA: TGTGCCAGCAGCCAAAACAGGGGTAGGACTGAAGCTTTCTTT; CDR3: CASSQNRGRTEAFF
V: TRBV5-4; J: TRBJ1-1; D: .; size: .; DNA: TGTGCCAGCAGCAGCGGCACGAACACTGAAGCTTTCTTT; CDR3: CASSSGTNTEAFF
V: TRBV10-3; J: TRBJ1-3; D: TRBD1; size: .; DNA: TGTGCCATTGGACAGGGATCTGCCGGAAACACCATATATTTT; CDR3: CAIGQGSAGNTIYF
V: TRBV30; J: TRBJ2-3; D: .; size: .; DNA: TGTGCCTGGAGTGTAGGGGGGGCCGCAGATACGCAGTATTTT; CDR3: CAWSVGGAADTQYF
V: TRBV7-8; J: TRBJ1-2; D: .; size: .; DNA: TGTGCCAGCAGCTTATCGGCAGGGGCAATTTATGGCTACACCTTC; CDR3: CASSLSAGAIYGYTF
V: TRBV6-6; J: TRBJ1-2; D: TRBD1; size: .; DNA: TGTGCCAGCAGTGGGACAGGGTCGGGCTATGGCTACACCTTC; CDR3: CASSGTGSGYGYTF
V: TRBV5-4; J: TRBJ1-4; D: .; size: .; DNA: TGTGCCAGCAGCCTCATACATGAAAATGAAAAACTGTTTTTT; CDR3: CASSLIHENEKLFF
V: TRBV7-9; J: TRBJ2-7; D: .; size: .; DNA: TGTGCCAGCAGCTTAGGTCAGGGGGGCCACGAGCAGTACTTC; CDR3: CASSLGQGGHEQYF
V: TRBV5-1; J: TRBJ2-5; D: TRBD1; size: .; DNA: TGCGCCAGCAGCTTGCTGGGTTTACAGGGGCAGACCCAGTACTTC; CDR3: CASSLLGLQGQTQYF
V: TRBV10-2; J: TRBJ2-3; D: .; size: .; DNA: TGCGCCAGCGTCTCGAGCACAGATACGCAGTATTTT; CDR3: CASVSSTDTQYF
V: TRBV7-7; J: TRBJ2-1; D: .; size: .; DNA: TGTGCCAGCAGCCTCACAAGGGGCGATGAGCAGTTCTTC; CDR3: CASSLTRGDEQFF
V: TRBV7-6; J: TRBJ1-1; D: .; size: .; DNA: TGTGCCAGCAGCGATCCGGGACACAACCACGCTGAAGCTTTCTTT; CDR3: CASSDPGHNHAEAFF